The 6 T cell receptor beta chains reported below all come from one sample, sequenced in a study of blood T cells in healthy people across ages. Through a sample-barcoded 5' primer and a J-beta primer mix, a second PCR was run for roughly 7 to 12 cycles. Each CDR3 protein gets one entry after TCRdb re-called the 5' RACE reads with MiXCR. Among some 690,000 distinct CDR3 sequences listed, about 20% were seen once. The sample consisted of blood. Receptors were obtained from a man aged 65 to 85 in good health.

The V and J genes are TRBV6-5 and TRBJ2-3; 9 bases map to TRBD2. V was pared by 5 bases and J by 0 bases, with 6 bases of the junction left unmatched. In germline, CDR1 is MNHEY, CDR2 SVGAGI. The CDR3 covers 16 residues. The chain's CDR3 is CASSPIAGVSTDTQYF. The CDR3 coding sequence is TGTGCCAGCAGTCCTATAGCGGGGGTTAGCACAGATACGCAGTATTTT.

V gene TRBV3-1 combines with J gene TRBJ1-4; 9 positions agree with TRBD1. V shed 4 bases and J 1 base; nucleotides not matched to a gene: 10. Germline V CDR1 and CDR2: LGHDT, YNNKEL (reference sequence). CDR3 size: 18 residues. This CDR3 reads CASSPGGQGIGTNEKLFF. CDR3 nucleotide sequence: TGTGCCAGCAGCCCGGGGGGACAGGGAATCGGAACTAATGAAAAACTGTTTTTT.

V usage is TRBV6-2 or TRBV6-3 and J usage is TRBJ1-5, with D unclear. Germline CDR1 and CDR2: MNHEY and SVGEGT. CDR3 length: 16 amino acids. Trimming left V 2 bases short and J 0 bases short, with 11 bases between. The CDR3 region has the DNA TGTGCCAGCAGTTACAGTCTACGGAATAGCAATCAGCCCCAGCATTTT. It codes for CASSYSLRNSNQPQHF.

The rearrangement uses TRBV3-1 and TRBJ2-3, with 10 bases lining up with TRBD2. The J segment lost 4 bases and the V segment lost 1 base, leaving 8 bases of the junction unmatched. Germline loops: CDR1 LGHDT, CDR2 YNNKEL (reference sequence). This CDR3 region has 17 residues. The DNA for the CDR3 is TGTGCCAGCAGCCAAGTTTGGGAGCGGGAGGGCCCAGATACGCAGTATTTT. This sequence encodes CASSQVWEREGPDTQYF.

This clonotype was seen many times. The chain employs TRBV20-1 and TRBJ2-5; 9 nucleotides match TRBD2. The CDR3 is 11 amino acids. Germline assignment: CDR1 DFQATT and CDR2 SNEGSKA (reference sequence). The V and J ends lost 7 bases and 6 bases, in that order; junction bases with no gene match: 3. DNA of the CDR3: TGCAGTGAGCGGGAGGTACAGACCCAGTACTTC. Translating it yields CSEREVQTQYF.

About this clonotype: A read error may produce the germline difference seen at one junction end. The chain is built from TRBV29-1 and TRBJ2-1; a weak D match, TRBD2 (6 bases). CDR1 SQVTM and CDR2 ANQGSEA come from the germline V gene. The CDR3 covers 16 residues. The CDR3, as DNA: TGCAGCGTTGCGGCCGGGGGACTCTCCCATTACACTGAGCAGTTCTTC. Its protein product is CSVAAGGLSHYTEQFF.